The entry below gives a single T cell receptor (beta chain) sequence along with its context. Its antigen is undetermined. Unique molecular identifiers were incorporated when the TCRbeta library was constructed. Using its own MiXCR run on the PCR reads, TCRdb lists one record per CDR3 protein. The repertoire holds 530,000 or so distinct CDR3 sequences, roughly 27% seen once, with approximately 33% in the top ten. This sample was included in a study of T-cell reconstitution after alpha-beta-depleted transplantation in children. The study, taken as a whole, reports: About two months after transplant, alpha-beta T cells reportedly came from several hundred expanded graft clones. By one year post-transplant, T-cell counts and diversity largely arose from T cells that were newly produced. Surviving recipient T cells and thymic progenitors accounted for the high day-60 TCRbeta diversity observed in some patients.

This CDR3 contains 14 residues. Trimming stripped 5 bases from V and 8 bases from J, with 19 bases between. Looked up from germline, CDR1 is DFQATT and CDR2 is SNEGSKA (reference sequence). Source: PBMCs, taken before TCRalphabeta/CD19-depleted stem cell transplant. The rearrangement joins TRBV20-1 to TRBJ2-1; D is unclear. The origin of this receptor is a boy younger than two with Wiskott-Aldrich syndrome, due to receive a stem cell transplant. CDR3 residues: CSAPLQYSVYEQFF. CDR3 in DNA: TGCAGTGCTCCCCTCCAGTATTCAGTCTATGAGCAGTTCTTC.